The source of this T cell receptor (beta chain) is a study of T cell responses to AZD1222 COVID-19 vaccine (dated by TCRdb to the early 2020s). In terms of the full investigation: AZD1222 recipients with second doses at about 4 weeks or about 12 weeks were pooled, because spike-specific TCR depth and breadth did not differ between schedules. TCR sequencing was performed for 233 trial participants, of whom some 200 were given two doses of AZD1222 and around 26 were given two doses of MenACWY control vaccine. Trial participants were enrolled by age into subgroups of 18-55, 56-69 and 70-plus years, and around 140, 26 and 57 TCR-sequenced participants, respectively, were included in these subgroups. The research as a whole found: In the small 56-69-year group, the increase in depth fell short of significance, most likely because of low power. Because no day 14 peak-response samples were available, repertoires were characterized only after the peak T cell response. After two AZD1222 doses, spike-specific TCR breadth and depth were significantly higher than at day 0 and than in MenACWY recipients. Only a handful of AZD1222 recipients were SARS-CoV-2 seropositive at baseline, limiting conclusions about previously exposed vaccinees. Participants were mostly white British and included more females than males, and it was suggested by the authors that clonal diversity may have been underestimated. Epitopes outside the regions mutated in the B.1.351 and B.1.1.7 variants were reportedly recognized by nearly half of the unique spike-specific TCRs. CD4 TCRs associated with the vaccine covered the entire spike protein, and the dominant responses were in regions 160-218 and 743-854.

With regard to this clone: The clone's antigen remains unknown. Per-base quality was not reported, and no clone a single base away is much larger than it.

Taken with the paper, the label for time point translates to: baseline before first vaccination. Vaccinee samples were obtained from the UK trials COV001 and COV002, which included a single-blind randomized controlled phase 2/3 trial of AZD1222 (ChAdOx1 nCoV-19) in healthy adults. For TCRbeta chain sequencing, PBMC samples from trial participants were taken at day 0 and at day 28 after the second dose. The CDR3 regions of human TCRbeta chains were analyzed by immunosequencing. In the source study's methods: Repertoire TCRs were checked for matches against a reference library of SARS-CoV-2-specific TCRs that had been generated using the MIRA antigen-specificity platform. Breadth meant the fraction of unique TCRs that were SARS-CoV-2-associated, whereas depth meant the fraction of total T cells that were SARS-CoV-2-associated. Using the MIRA data, every spike-specific TCR was mapped to the spike region that the TCR reacted to and assigned to either a CD4 or a CD8 class. Log10-transformed breadth and depth values were compared by one-way ANOVA with Sidak's multiple comparisons tests. TCRdb retrieved this table from immuneACCESS and kept in-frame rearrangements only. Not all clones are present; in checked studies, unresolved V genes account for under half, and no reason is known for the remainder. The V and J calls and clone size are taken from that table; D and trimming were inferred from the DNA. The sample profile shows roughly 120,000 clones; around 86% of them were found once. About 1.2% of the sample rests with the top ten.

Trimming removed 4 bases from V and 2 bases from J, leaving 12 bases between the germline ends. Its CDR3 holds 14 amino acids, cysteine through phenylalanine. Kept here is only the CDR3 DNA, which spans 42 bases and is read in frame from base 1. CDR1 LNHDA and CDR2 SQIVND were looked up in the germline V gene (reference sequence). This TCR derives from an adult in good health. This chain joins TRBV19 to TRBJ2-7; tentative D gene TRBD1, with 6 bases matching. This sample comprised peripheral blood, obtained on day 0 of AZD1222 vaccination. The CDR3 sequence is CASSTGTPTYEQYF. The bases are TGTGCCAGTAGTACCGGGACACCTACCTACGAGCAGTACTTC.